This is a list of T cell receptor beta chains from one sample in a study of T cell responses to AZD1222 COVID-19 vaccine. Clones were read by immunoSEQ multiplex PCR, and TCRdb kept only the in-frame ones, dropping some. This repertoire shows 70,000 to 75,000 clones, roughly nine tenths found once; its top ten account for 1.3%. The sample in question was peripheral blood, obtained 28 days after the second AZD1222 dose. All receptors derive from an adult who received the AZD1222 COVID-19 vaccine. Both conserved end residues are part of each CDR3. A D gene is named only where the DNA matches it firmly.

>TRBV10-3|TRBJ1-2|TRBD1
CAIREGALNYGYTF
>TRBV19|TRBJ1-1|TRBD1
CASKSSEAGGSEAFF
>TRBV6-5|TRBJ2-1|-
CASSYSPTTYNEQFF
>TRBV6-5|TRBJ2-2|TRBD1
CASNNRGLNTGELFF
>TRBV6-5|TRBJ1-4|-
CASTTRVGVKLFF
>TRBV5-5|TRBJ1-1|-
CASSPAGQNTEAFF
>TRBV5-1|TRBJ2-7|-
CASSYGTLGYEQYF
>TRBV19|TRBJ1-5|-
CASSINWGYDQPQHF
>TRBV10-3|TRBJ2-7|-
CAISGAVRGEQYF
>TRBV7-2|TRBJ1-1|-
CASSSQGLTEAFF
>TRBV6-1|TRBJ1-2|TRBD1
CASSETMGQPNYGYTF
>TRBV7-9|TRBJ2-3|TRBD2
CATQGAGFSADTQYF
>TRBV7-9|TRBJ2-3|TRBD2
CASSLGLAGVTDTQYF
>TRBV7-2|TRBJ1-4|TRBD1
CASSLMSGGSTNEKLFF
>TRBV10-3|TRBJ2-3|-
CAISGVGDSTDTQYF
>TRBV7-8|TRBJ1-1|-
CASSYRTSEVTEAFF
>TRBV6-4|TRBJ1-1|-
CASSEGTFTEAFF
>TRBV11-2|TRBJ2-1|TRBD2
CASSISGRAYNEQFF
>TRBV30|TRBJ1-4|-
CAWSGGSEKLFF
>TRBV7-2|TRBJ1-5|-
CASSFGLGQANQPQHF
>TRBV9|TRBJ1-2|-
CASSHTPGNYGYTF
>TRBV6-6|TRBJ1-2|TRBD1
CASSYSRTGDYGYTF
>TRBV18|TRBJ1-1|-
CASSPLGVNTEAFF
>TRBV3-1/TRBV3-2|TRBJ1-6|-
CASANQVGSSHNSPLHF
>TRBV24-1|TRBJ2-7|-
CATSGKDSHEQYF
>TRBV6-5|TRBJ1-6|-
CAGGPEYNSPLHF
>TRBV21-1|TRBJ1-1|-
CASSKGGMAFF
>TRBV30|TRBJ2-5|TRBD2
CAWSVGLAGQETQYF
>TRBV7-2|TRBJ1-5|-
CASSLTRKGQPQHF
>TRBV6-1|TRBJ1-3|-
CASSVTGPSSGNTIYF
>TRBV7-2|TRBJ2-7|TRBD2
CASSLLGTTTEQYF
>TRBV2|TRBJ1-1|-
CASSEAGPDTEAFF
>TRBV11-2|TRBJ2-1|-
CASSSPSLGRGNEQFF
>TRBV4-2|TRBJ1-4|TRBD1
CASSQGWKGAPNEKLFF
>TRBV9|TRBJ1-2|-
CASSVSGTGNYGYTF
>TRBV6-2/TRBV6-3|TRBJ1-2|-
CASSLVRGYGYTF
>TRBV27|TRBJ1-3|TRBD1
CASRSPEGASGNTIYF
>TRBV6-5|TRBJ1-6|-
CASSPGGGHNSPLHF
>TRBV11-2|TRBJ2-5|-
CASSFSGEETQYF
>TRBV18|TRBJ1-1|-
CASSLKGSVGNTEAFF
>TRBV5-1|TRBJ2-5|TRBD1
CASSSEKGAGETQYF
>TRBV6-4|TRBJ2-3|TRBD2
CASSDETSGRTDTQYF
>TRBV9|TRBJ1-1|TRBD1
CASSPRQGANTEAFF
>TRBV2|TRBJ2-2|-
CASSRDTGELFF
>TRBV7-3|TRBJ2-1|-
CASSFKGTNEQFF
>TRBV29-1|TRBJ2-3|-
CSVEEITATDTQYF
>TRBV10-1|TRBJ2-1|-
CASTERRGDQQFF
>TRBV7-6|TRBJ2-7|TRBD2
CASSLGGTSGTQHYEQYF
>TRBV19|TRBJ1-5|-
CASSIGGGGRNQPQHF
>TRBV18|TRBJ2-3|-
CASSLAERTDTQYF
>TRBV7-2|TRBJ2-7|-
CASSSQGRLSYEQYF
>TRBV6-2/TRBV6-3|TRBJ1-1|-
CASSLQGHTEAFF
>TRBV19|TRBJ1-2|-
CASSITGVVHGYTF
>TRBV2|TRBJ2-6|-
CASSEAIPRSGANVLTF